This is a list of T cell receptor beta chains from one sample in a study of T cell responses to AZD1222 COVID-19 vaccine. Assay used: immunoSEQ multiplex PCR; TCRdb lists only in-frame clones, some missing. The table has 110,000 or so clones, about 91% seen once; the top ten hold 6.5%. The source material was peripheral blood, sampled 28 days after the second AZD1222 dose. All receptors derive from an adult who received the AZD1222 COVID-19 vaccine. Each CDR3 is given with its conserved first and last residue. The order of the fields is V gene, J gene, clone size, D gene, CDR3 protein, CDR3 DNA. A D gene is named only where the DNA matches it firmly. Some rows mark clone size as missing; the rest say once, few, many or name a class of expanded clone.

v_gene: TRBV7-9; j_gene: TRBJ1-2; abundance: NA; d_gene: NA; CDR3aa: CASSLGQSGGYTF; CDR3nt: TGTGCCAGCAGCTTAGGACAGTCAGGCGGCTACACCTTC
v_gene: TRBV5-4; j_gene: TRBJ2-3; abundance: NA; d_gene: TRBD2; CDR3aa: CASSLGLAGGSTDTQYF; CDR3nt: TGTGCCAGCAGCTTGGGACTAGCGGGGGGTAGCACAGATACGCAGTATTTT
v_gene: TRBV27; j_gene: TRBJ1-2; abundance: NA; d_gene: TRBD1; CDR3aa: CASRGTGTNYGYTF; CDR3nt: TGTGCCAGCAGGGGGACAGGAACTAACTATGGCTACACCTTC
v_gene: TRBV6-5; j_gene: TRBJ1-1; abundance: NA; d_gene: NA; CDR3aa: CASSYQGGSTEAFF; CDR3nt: TGTGCCAGCAGTTACCAGGGAGGGAGCACTGAAGCTTTCTTT
v_gene: TRBV5-4; j_gene: TRBJ2-3; abundance: NA; d_gene: NA; CDR3aa: CASSRRDTQYF; CDR3nt: TGTGCCAGCAGCCGAAGGGATACGCAGTATTTT
v_gene: TRBV9; j_gene: TRBJ2-5; abundance: NA; d_gene: NA; CDR3aa: CASSVVHFFGEETQYF; CDR3nt: TGTGCCAGCAGCGTAGTACACTTTTTCGGGGAGGAGACCCAGTACTTC
v_gene: TRBV6-6; j_gene: TRBJ1-2; abundance: NA; d_gene: NA; CDR3aa: CASSFAIANYGYTF; CDR3nt: TGTGCCAGCAGTTTCGCGATAGCTAACTATGGCTACACCTTC
v_gene: TRBV28; j_gene: TRBJ2-7; abundance: few; d_gene: TRBD1; CDR3aa: CASNMGQSYEQYF; CDR3nt: TGTGCCAGCAATATGGGACAGTCCTACGAGCAGTACTTC
v_gene: TRBV20-1; j_gene: TRBJ1-5; abundance: NA; d_gene: NA; CDR3aa: CSASVGLSNQPQHF; CDR3nt: TGCAGTGCTAGTGTGGGGCTTAGCAATCAGCCCCAGCATTTT
v_gene: TRBV9; j_gene: TRBJ1-6; abundance: NA; d_gene: NA; CDR3aa: CASSVRGGENSPLHF; CDR3nt: TGTGCCAGCAGCGTACGGGGAGGCGAGAATTCACCCCTCCACTTT
v_gene: TRBV6-1; j_gene: TRBJ2-3; abundance: NA; d_gene: NA; CDR3aa: CASSEALASTDTQYF; CDR3nt: TGTGCCAGCAGTGAAGCCCTAGCTAGCACAGATACGCAGTATTTT
v_gene: TRBV4-2; j_gene: TRBJ2-3; abundance: medium-sized; d_gene: NA; CDR3aa: CASSHPSSGGGTDTQYF; CDR3nt: TGTGCCAGCAGCCACCCGAGCTCGGGGGGCGGCACAGATACGCAGTATTTT
v_gene: TRBV7-2; j_gene: TRBJ1-3; abundance: NA; d_gene: NA; CDR3aa: CASSLVAGSLSGNTIYF; CDR3nt: TGTGCCAGCAGCTTAGTAGCAGGGAGTCTATCTGGAAACACCATATATTTT
v_gene: TRBV5-6; j_gene: TRBJ2-1; abundance: NA; d_gene: TRBD1; CDR3aa: CASRRGTGSYNEQFF; CDR3nt: TGTGCCAGCAGGCGAGGGACAGGGTCTTACAATGAGCAGTTCTTC
v_gene: TRBV19; j_gene: TRBJ2-1; abundance: NA; d_gene: TRBD2; CDR3aa: CASSSPPGLVYNEQFF; CDR3nt: TGTGCCAGTAGTTCGCCCCCGGGACTAGTATACAATGAGCAGTTCTTC
v_gene: TRBV5-8; j_gene: TRBJ2-3; abundance: NA; d_gene: TRBD2; CDR3aa: CASSLRGVSTDTQYF; CDR3nt: TGTGCCAGCAGCTTGCGGGGGGTGAGCACAGATACGCAGTATTTT
v_gene: TRBV6-6; j_gene: TRBJ1-1; abundance: NA; d_gene: NA; CDR3aa: CASSYIPTSEAFF; CDR3nt: TGTGCCAGCAGTTACATACCTACTAGTGAAGCTTTCTTT
v_gene: TRBV28; j_gene: TRBJ1-3; abundance: once; d_gene: NA; CDR3aa: CASSSQYTIYF; CDR3nt: TGTGCCAGCAGTTCCCAATACACCATATATTTT
v_gene: TRBV5-1; j_gene: TRBJ1-4; abundance: NA; d_gene: TRBD1; CDR3aa: CASRGQVIKLTANEKLFF; CDR3nt: TGCGCCAGCCGCGGACAGGTAATAAAATTAACGGCTAATGAAAAACTGTTTTTT
v_gene: TRBV19; j_gene: TRBJ2-6; abundance: NA; d_gene: TRBD1; CDR3aa: CASSQQGSGANVLTF; CDR3nt: TGTGCCAGTAGTCAACAGGGGTCCGGGGCCAACGTCCTGACTTTC
v_gene: TRBV10-3; j_gene: TRBJ1-2; abundance: once; d_gene: NA; CDR3aa: CAISESEGYGYTF; CDR3nt: TGTGCCATCAGTGAGTCGGAAGGTTATGGCTACACCTTC
v_gene: TRBV5-3; j_gene: TRBJ2-1; abundance: NA; d_gene: TRBD2; CDR3aa: CARRWTSVHNEQFF; CDR3nt: TGTGCCAGAAGATGGACTAGCGTACATAATGAGCAGTTCTTC
v_gene: TRBV7-3; j_gene: TRBJ2-5; abundance: NA; d_gene: NA; CDR3aa: CASRRTQETQYF; CDR3nt: TGTGCCAGCAGACGGACTCAAGAGACCCAGTACTTC
v_gene: TRBV27; j_gene: TRBJ1-1; abundance: NA; d_gene: TRBD1; CDR3aa: CASSFSRQGEAFF; CDR3nt: TGTGCCAGCAGTTTTTCTCGACAGGGTGAAGCTTTCTTT
v_gene: TRBV27; j_gene: TRBJ2-2; abundance: once; d_gene: NA; CDR3aa: CASSLYGVHTGELFF; CDR3nt: TGTGCCAGCAGTTTATATGGGGTTCACACCGGGGAGCTGTTTTTT
v_gene: TRBV19; j_gene: TRBJ2-2; abundance: NA; d_gene: NA; CDR3aa: CASKEGDTGELFF; CDR3nt: TGTGCCAGTAAAGAGGGGGACACCGGGGAGCTGTTTTTT
v_gene: TRBV7-2; j_gene: TRBJ2-2; abundance: NA; d_gene: TRBD1; CDR3aa: CASSLPTGVGGELFF; CDR3nt: TGTGCCAGCAGCTTGCCAACAGGGGTTGGCGGGGAGCTGTTTTTT
v_gene: TRBV27; j_gene: TRBJ2-5; abundance: NA; d_gene: TRBD1; CDR3aa: CAAAPGQGAIQYF; CDR3nt: TGTGCTGCCGCCCCGGGACAGGGGGCGATCCAGTACTTC
v_gene: TRBV28; j_gene: TRBJ2-7; abundance: once; d_gene: TRBD2; CDR3aa: CASKRGYEQYF; CDR3nt: TGTGCCAGCAAGCGGGGTTACGAGCAGTACTTC
v_gene: TRBV10-3; j_gene: TRBJ2-7; abundance: NA; d_gene: TRBD1; CDR3aa: CAITLGTGSRYEQYF; CDR3nt: TGTGCCATCACCCTAGGGACAGGGTCCCGCTACGAGCAGTACTTC
v_gene: TRBV5-4; j_gene: TRBJ1-2; abundance: NA; d_gene: NA; CDR3aa: CASSPGGGRINYGYTF; CDR3nt: TGTGCCAGCAGCCCTGGAGGGGGGAGAATTAACTATGGCTACACCTTC
v_gene: TRBV18; j_gene: TRBJ1-5; abundance: few; d_gene: NA; CDR3aa: CASSQGPGTQPQHF; CDR3nt: TGTGCCAGCTCACAGGGACCCGGGACTCAGCCCCAGCATTTT
v_gene: TRBV5-1; j_gene: TRBJ2-5; abundance: NA; d_gene: TRBD1; CDR3aa: CASSPDRGLRETQYF; CDR3nt: TGCGCCAGCAGCCCGGACAGGGGGCTGAGGGAGACCCAGTACTTC
v_gene: TRBV7-2; j_gene: TRBJ1-3; abundance: NA; d_gene: NA; CDR3aa: CASSLGLSNSGNTIYF; CDR3nt: TGTGCCAGCAGCTTAGGGCTGTCCAACTCTGGAAACACCATATATTTT
v_gene: TRBV6-6; j_gene: TRBJ1-6; abundance: NA; d_gene: NA; CDR3aa: CASSGRDNSYSPLHF; CDR3nt: TGTGCCAGCAGTGGAAGGGACAACTCTTACTCACCCCTCCACTTT
v_gene: TRBV3-1/TRBV3-2; j_gene: TRBJ1-3; abundance: once; d_gene: NA; CDR3aa: CASSQGWGGGNTIYF; CDR3nt: TGTGCCAGCAGCCAAGGATGGGGTGGTGGAAACACCATATATTTT
v_gene: TRBV19; j_gene: TRBJ2-7; abundance: NA; d_gene: TRBD1; CDR3aa: CASSAPGQGLSEQYF; CDR3nt: TGTGCCAGTAGTGCTCCGGGACAGGGGTTGAGCGAGCAGTACTTC
v_gene: TRBV28; j_gene: TRBJ1-2; abundance: NA; d_gene: NA; CDR3aa: CASSSSGTNYGYTF; CDR3nt: TGTGCCAGCAGCTCCTCAGGGACTAACTATGGCTACACCTTC
v_gene: TRBV5-8; j_gene: TRBJ1-1; abundance: NA; d_gene: NA; CDR3aa: CASSLAYPNTEAFF; CDR3nt: TGTGCCAGCAGCTTGGCGTACCCGAACACTGAAGCTTTCTTT
v_gene: TRBV19; j_gene: TRBJ1-5; abundance: NA; d_gene: NA; CDR3aa: CASSIKAGDQPQHF; CDR3nt: TGTGCCAGTAGTATTAAGGCAGGGGATCAGCCCCAGCATTTT
v_gene: TRBV19; j_gene: TRBJ2-1; abundance: NA; d_gene: NA; CDR3aa: CASMALAGTSYNEQFF; CDR3nt: TGTGCCAGTATGGCGTTGGCGGGGACCTCCTACAATGAGCAGTTCTTC
v_gene: TRBV6-5; j_gene: TRBJ1-5; abundance: once; d_gene: TRBD1; CDR3aa: CASSYGQGVGQPQHF; CDR3nt: TGTGCCAGCAGTTACGGACAGGGAGTTGGTCAGCCCCAGCATTTT
v_gene: TRBV19; j_gene: TRBJ2-1; abundance: NA; d_gene: NA; CDR3aa: CATRPRRGSYNEQFF; CDR3nt: TGTGCCACCAGACCCAGGAGGGGCTCCTACAATGAGCAGTTCTTC
v_gene: TRBV29-1; j_gene: TRBJ1-1; abundance: NA; d_gene: NA; CDR3aa: CSVAGRQMNTEAFF; CDR3nt: TGCAGCGTTGCGGGCAGGCAGATGAACACTGAAGCTTTCTTT
v_gene: TRBV28; j_gene: TRBJ2-5; abundance: NA; d_gene: NA; CDR3aa: CASSLKLGTSYQETQYF; CDR3nt: TGTGCCAGCAGTTTAAAATTGGGTACCTCGTACCAAGAGACCCAGTACTTC
v_gene: TRBV7-6; j_gene: TRBJ1-4; abundance: NA; d_gene: TRBD1; CDR3aa: CASSSGGSTTNEKLFF; CDR3nt: TGTGCCAGCAGCTCAGGGGGCTCCACAACTAATGAAAAACTGTTTTTT
v_gene: TRBV5-1; j_gene: TRBJ1-1; abundance: NA; d_gene: NA; CDR3aa: CASSPGQLLMNTEAFF; CDR3nt: TGCGCCAGCAGCCCAGGACAGCTACTAATGAACACTGAAGCTTTCTTT
v_gene: TRBV18; j_gene: TRBJ1-2; abundance: NA; d_gene: TRBD1; CDR3aa: CASSPPGQGIYGYTF; CDR3nt: TGTGCCAGCTCACCACCGGGACAGGGAATCTATGGCTACACCTTC